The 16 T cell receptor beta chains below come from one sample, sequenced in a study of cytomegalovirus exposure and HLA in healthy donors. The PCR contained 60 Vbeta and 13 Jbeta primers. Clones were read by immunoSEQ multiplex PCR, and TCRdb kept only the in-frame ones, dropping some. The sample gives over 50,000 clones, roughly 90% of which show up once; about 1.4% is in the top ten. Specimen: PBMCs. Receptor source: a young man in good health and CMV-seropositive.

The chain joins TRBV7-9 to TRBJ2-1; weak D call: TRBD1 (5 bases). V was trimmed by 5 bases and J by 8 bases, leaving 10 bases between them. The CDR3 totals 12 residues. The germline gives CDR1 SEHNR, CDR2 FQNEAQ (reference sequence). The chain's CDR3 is CASSDIGDEQFF. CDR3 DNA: TGTGCCAGCAGCGATATAGGGGATGAGCAGTTCTTC.

CDR3 nucleotides: TGTGCCTGGAGTGCAGGGCTTCGTGAAAAACTGTTTTTT. It translates to CAWSAGLREKLFF. V and J are TRBV30 and TRBJ1-4, with TRBD1 as a possible D gene (5 bases). V lost 1 base to trimming and J lost 7 bases, with 10 bases between them. CDR1 and CDR2 (germline): GTSNPN, SVGIG (reference sequence). The length of the CDR3 is 13 residues.

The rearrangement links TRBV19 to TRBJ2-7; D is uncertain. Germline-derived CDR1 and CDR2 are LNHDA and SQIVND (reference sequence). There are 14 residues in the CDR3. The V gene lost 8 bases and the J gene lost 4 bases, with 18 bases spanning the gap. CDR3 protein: CASSAVIGSYEQYF. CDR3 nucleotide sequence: TGTGCCAGTTCCGCGGTTATAGGTTCTTACGAGCAGTACTTC.

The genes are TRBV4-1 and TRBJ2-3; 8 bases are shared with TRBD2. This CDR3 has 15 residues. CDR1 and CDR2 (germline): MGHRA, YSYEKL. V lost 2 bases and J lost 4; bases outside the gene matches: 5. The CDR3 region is CASSQSAGAPDTQYF. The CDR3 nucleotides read TGCGCCAGCAGCCAATCAGCGGGAGCCCCAGATACGCAGTATTTT.

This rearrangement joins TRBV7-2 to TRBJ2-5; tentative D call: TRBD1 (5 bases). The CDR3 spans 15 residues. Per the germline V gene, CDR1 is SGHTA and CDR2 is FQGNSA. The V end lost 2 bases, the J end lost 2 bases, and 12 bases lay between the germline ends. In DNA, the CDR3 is TGTGCCAGCAGCTTACATCAGGGCTATCAAGAGACCCAGTACTTC. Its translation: CASSLHQGYQETQYF.

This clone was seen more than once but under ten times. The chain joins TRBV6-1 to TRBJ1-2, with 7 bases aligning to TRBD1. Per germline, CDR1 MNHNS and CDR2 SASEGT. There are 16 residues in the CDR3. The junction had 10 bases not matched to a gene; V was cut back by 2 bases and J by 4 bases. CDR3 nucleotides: TGTGCCAGCAGTGAAAGGGCGGAGGGGGCTGGCTATGGCTACACCTTC. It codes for CASSERAEGAGYGYTF.

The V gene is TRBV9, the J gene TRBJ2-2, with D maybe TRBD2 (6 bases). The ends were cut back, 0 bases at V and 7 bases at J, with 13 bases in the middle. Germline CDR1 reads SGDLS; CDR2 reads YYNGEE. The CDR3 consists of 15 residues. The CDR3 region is CASSVDGSEGGELFF. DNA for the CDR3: TGTGCCAGCAGCGTAGATGGTTCGGAGGGCGGGGAGCTGTTTTTT. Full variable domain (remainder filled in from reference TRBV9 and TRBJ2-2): DSGVTQTPKHLITATGQRVTLRCSPRSGDLSVYWYQQSLDQGLQFLIQYYNGEERAKGNILERFSAQQFPDLHSELNLSSLELGDSALYFCASSVDGSEGGELFFGEGSRLTVL.

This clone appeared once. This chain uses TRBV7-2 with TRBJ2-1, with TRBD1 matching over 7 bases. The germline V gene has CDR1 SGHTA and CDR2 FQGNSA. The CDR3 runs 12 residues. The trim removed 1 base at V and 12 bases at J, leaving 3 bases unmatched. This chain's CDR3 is CASSLVGDRQFF. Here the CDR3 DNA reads TGTGCCAGCAGCTTAGTGGGGGACAGGCAGTTCTTC. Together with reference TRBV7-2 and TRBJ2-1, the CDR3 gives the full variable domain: GAGVSQSPSNKVTEKGKDVELRCDPISGHTALYWYRQSLGQGLEFLIYFQGNSAPDKSGLPSDRFSAERTGGSVSTLTIQRTQQEDSAVYLCASSLVGDRQFFGPGTRLTVL.

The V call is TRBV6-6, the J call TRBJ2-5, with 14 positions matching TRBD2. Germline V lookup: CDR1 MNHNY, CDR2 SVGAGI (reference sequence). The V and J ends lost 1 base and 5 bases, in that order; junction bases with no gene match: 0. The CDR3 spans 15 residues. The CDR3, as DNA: TGTGCCAGCAGTTACTGGACTAGCGGGGGGGAGACCCAGTACTTC. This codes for CASSYWTSGGETQYF.

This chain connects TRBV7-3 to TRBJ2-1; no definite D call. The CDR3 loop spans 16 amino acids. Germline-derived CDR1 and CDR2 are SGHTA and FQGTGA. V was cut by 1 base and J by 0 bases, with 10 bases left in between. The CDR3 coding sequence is TGTGCCAGCAGCTTAATGTCACGGAGCTCCTACAATGAGCAGTTCTTC. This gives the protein CASSLMSRSSYNEQFF.

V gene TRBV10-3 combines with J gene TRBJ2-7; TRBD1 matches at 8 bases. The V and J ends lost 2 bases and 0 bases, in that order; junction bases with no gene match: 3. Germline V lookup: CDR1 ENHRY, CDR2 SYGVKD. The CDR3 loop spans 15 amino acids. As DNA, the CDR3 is TGTGCCATCAGTGAGGGACAGGGTAGCTCCTACGAGCAGTACTTC. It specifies CAISEGQGSSYEQYF.

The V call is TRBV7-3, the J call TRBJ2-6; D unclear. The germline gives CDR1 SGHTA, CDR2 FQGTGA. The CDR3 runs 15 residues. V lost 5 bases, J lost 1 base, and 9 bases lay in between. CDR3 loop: CASSPMTSGANVLTF. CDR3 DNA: TGTGCCAGCAGCCCCATGACTTCTGGGGCCAACGTCCTGACTTTC.

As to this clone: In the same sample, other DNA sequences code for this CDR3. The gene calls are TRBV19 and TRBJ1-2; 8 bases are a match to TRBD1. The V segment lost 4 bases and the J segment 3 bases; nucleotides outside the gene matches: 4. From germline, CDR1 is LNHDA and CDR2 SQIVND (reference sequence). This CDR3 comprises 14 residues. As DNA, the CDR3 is TGTGCCAGTAGTAGACAGGGGAATGACTATGGCTACACCTTC. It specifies CASSRQGNDYGYTF.

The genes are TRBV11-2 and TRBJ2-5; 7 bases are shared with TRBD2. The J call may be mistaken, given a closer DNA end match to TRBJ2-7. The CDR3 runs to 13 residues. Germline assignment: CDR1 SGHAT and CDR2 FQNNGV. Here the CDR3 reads CASSPGLGYEQYF. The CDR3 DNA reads TGTGCCAGCAGCCCAGGACTAGGCTACGAGCAGTACTTC.

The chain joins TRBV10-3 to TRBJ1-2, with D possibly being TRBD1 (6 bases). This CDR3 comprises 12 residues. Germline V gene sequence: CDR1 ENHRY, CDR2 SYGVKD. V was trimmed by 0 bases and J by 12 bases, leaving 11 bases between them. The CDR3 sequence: CAISESRGGNTF. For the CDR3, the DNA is TGTGCCATCAGTGAGTCAAGGGGGGGGAACACCTTC.

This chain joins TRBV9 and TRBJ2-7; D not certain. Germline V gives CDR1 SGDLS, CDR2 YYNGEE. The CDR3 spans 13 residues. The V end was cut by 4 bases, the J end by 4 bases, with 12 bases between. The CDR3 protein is CASSPPGGYEQYF. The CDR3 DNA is TGTGCCAGCAGCCCTCCCGGCGGTTACGAGCAGTACTTC.